One and the same sample provided the 9 T cell receptor beta chains below, sequenced in a study of shared clonotypes between healthy human individuals. Assay used: immunoSEQ multiplex PCR; TCRdb lists only in-frame clones, some missing. Among about 2.4 million clones listed, 90% to 95% were seen once. The sequenced sample was naive CD4+ T cells sorted from blood. Subset given: CD45RA+ positively selected. Receptors originate from a man younger than 35 in good health.

The chain has TRBV5-6 and TRBJ1-6; weak D call: TRBD1 (6 bases). Trimming stripped 5 bases from V and 10 bases from J, with 13 bases between. Germline V CDR1 and CDR2: SGHDT, YYEEEE. This CDR3 has 13 residues. CDR3 amino acids: CASRREGGSPLHF. The CDR3 nucleotides are TGTGCCAGCAGACGCGAGGGGGGATCACCCCTCCACTTT.

The V and J genes are TRBV9 and TRBJ2-5, with 11 bases matching TRBD2. The length of the CDR3 is 17 residues. Trimming at V came to 0 bases and at J to 5 bases, leaving 9 bases not matched to a gene. The germline V gene encodes CDR1 SGDLS and CDR2 YYNGEE. The CDR3 DNA is TGTGCCAGCAGCGTAGGGAATAGCGGGGGGGCGTATGAGACCCAGTACTTC. Translation: CASSVGNSGGAYETQYF.

The rearrangement links TRBV4-1 to TRBJ1-4; tentatively, D is TRBD1 (5 bases). The CDR3 length is 16 residues. The germline CDR1 and CDR2 sequences are MGHRA and YSYEKL. V was pared by 2 bases and J by 0 bases, with 10 bases between. CDR3 coding DNA: TGCGCCAGCAGCCAAAGTCAGGGACCAACTAATGAAAAACTGTTTTTT. As protein: CASSQSQGPTNEKLFF.

J is TRBJ1-2 and V is TRBV28; D is perhaps TRBD1 (6 bases). CDR1 and CDR2 (germline): MDHEN, SYDVKM. V was pared by 4 bases and J by 7 bases, with 13 bases between. The CDR3 is 13 residues long. The DNA of the CDR3 is TGTGCCAGCAGTTCCGGGACACCAAGTGGCTACACCTTC. Translation gives CASSSGTPSGYTF.

With respect to this clone: Relative to the germline gene, one junction end is altered; a read error may explain this. The chain employs TRBV18 and TRBJ2-7; 12 bases match TRBD2. The CDR3 extends over 14 amino acids. Germline values: CDR1 KGHSH, CDR2 LQKENI. The CDR3 nucleotides are TGTGCCAGCTCGCCACGGAAGACTAGCGGGGGCGCGTACTTC. It yields the protein CASSPRKTSGGAYF.

The chain recombines TRBV2 with TRBJ2-7; the D call may be TRBD1 or TRBD2 (6 bases each). In germline, CDR1 is SNHLY, CDR2 FYNNEI. This CDR3 comprises 14 residues. V lost 2 bases, J lost 4 bases, and 12 bases lay in between. In DNA form, the CDR3 reads TGTGCCAGCAGTGAAAGGGGGGACCTATACGAGCAGTACTTC. Translated, it gives CASSERGDLYEQYF. The full variable domain, completed using reference TRBV2 and TRBJ2-7, is EPEVTQTPSHQVTQMGQEVILRCVPISNHLYFYWYRQILGQKVEFLVSFYNNEISEKSEIFDDQFSVERPDGSNFTLKIRSTKLEDSAMYFCASSERGDLYEQYFGPGTRLTVT.

The rearrangement joins TRBV11-2 to TRBJ1-4; 9 nucleotides agree with TRBD1. V was clipped by 5 bases and J by 7 bases; unmatched bases: 8. Germline V gene lookup returns CDR1 SGHAT and CDR2 FQNNGV. CDR3 length: 15 amino acids. CDR3 protein: CASSVDRGGLEKLFF. CDR3 DNA: TGTGCCAGCAGCGTCGACAGGGGGGGGCTTGAAAAACTGTTTTTT.

This clone was seen only once. This chain uses TRBV5-5 with TRBJ2-2; TRBD1 might be the D (5 bases). This CDR3 has 15 residues. Trimming pared 4 bases from V and 0 bases from J, leaving 10 bases between. Per germline, CDR1 SGHKS and CDR2 YYEKEE (reference sequence). The CDR3 sequence is CASSRPTANTGELFF. CDR3 bases: TGTGCCAGCAGCAGACCGACAGCGAACACCGGGGAGCTGTTTTTT.

The chain recombines TRBV4-1 with TRBJ2-3; D unresolved. CDR3 length: 15 amino acids. The V and J ends lost 5 bases and 3 bases respectively, with 15 bases between them. Germline CDR1 and CDR2: MGHRA and YSYEKL. The CDR3 sequence: CASSAGSGATDTQYF. The CDR3 bases are TGCGCCAGCAGCGCTGGGTCGGGCGCAACAGATACGCAGTATTTT.